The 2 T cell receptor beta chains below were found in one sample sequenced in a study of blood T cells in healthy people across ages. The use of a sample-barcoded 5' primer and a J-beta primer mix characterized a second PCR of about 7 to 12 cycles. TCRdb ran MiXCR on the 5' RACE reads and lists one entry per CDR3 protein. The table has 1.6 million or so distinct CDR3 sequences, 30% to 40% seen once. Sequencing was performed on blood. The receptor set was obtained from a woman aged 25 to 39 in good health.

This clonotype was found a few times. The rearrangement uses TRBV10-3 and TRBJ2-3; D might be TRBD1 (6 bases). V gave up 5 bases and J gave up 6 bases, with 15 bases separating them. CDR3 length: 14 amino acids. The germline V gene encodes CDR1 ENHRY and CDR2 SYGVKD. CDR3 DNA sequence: TGTGCCATCAGTTTCCGGGACAAGTGGGATACGCAGTATTTT. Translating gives CAISFRDKWDTQYF.

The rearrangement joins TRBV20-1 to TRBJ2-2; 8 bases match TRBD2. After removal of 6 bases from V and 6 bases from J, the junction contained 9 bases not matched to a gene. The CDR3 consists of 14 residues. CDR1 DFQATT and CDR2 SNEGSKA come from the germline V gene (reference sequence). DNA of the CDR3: TGCAGTGCCTTAAAAGCGGGAGTAGCCGGGGAGCTGTTTTTT. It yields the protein CSALKAGVAGELFF.